The entry that follows covers one T cell receptor beta chain sequence. Its antigen is as yet unknown. V was cut by 5 bases and J by 1 base, with 10 bases left in between. This CDR3 has 14 amino acids. Germline V gene sequence: CDR1 SGHAT, CDR2 FQNNGV. Following extraction, RNA underwent reverse transcription to cDNA, which served as the sequencing template. TCRdb's table, derived via immunoSEQ multiplex PCR, lists solely in-frame clones and lacks some. The data show 150,000 to 200,000 clones, roughly 50% seen once. The sample comes from a study of CD8+ T cells in alopecia areata. Whole-study context: Treated patients were given 5 to 10 mg oral tofacitinib twice daily. Among treated patients, severity was scored by affected scalp area percentage. General observations from the study: Sequences from scalp samples also cover resident alphabeta T cells of normal skin. Compared with normal scalp, lesional scalp had higher clonality and more expanded CD8+ clones.

Treatment defined: oral pan-JAK inhibitor, 5-10 mg twice daily. This specimen consisted of CD8+ T cells sorted from blood, obtained at week 24, from a patient treated with tofacitinib. V is TRBV11-2 and J is TRBJ2-3; D remains ambiguous. The origin of this receptor is a human donor with alopecia areata. CDR3 in DNA: TGTGCCAGCAGCAGGCCGTGGGGCACAGATACGCAGTATTTT. It is translated as CASSRPWGTDTQYF.